This T cell receptor (beta chain) is drawn from a study of CD8 T cells in Susac syndrome. The CDR3 runs to 15 residues. Trimming took 3 bases from V and 1 from J, leaving 10 bases between them. CD8+ and CD4+ T cells circulating in blood were sequenced for TCR beta. A quantity of about 0.5 to 1 ug RNA underwent reverse transcription using random hexamers. TCRdb called the immunoSEQ multiplex PCR reads again in MiXCR, with one record for every CDR3 protein. The data show 100,000 to 150,000 distinct CDR3 sequences, roughly 76% seen once. This chain uses TRBV12-3 or TRBV12-4 with TRBJ2-1; D not resolved. The material sequenced was CD8+ T cells from PBMCs. This receptor was taken from a human donor with multiple sclerosis. In nucleotides, the CDR3 is TGTGCCAGCAGTTTGGGTCTATTGTCCTACAATGAGCAGTTCTTC. Protein sequence: CASSLGLLSYNEQFF.